This T cell receptor (beta chain) was found in a study of blood T cell repertoires in COVID-19. Overall study context: The study drew acute and convalescent COVID-19 samples from the United States, Italy and Spain. The analysed material was cDNA or gDNA that came from T cells, B-cell-depleted T cells, or PBMCs.

This CDR3 spans 15 amino acids. Germline lookup yields CDR1 SGHNT and CDR2 YENEEA. V was clipped by 1 base and J by 7 bases, with 11 bases between them. How the authors handled the data: Reference gene primer amplification in the assay estimated nucleated cell counts. This table comes from immunoSEQ multiplex PCR, and its TCRdb copy is limited to in-frame clones, with some not included. V, J and clone size reflect that table, while D and trimming were determined from the DNA. The sample includes approximately 190,000 clones, about four fifths of them seen just once. This receptor was identified in a man aged 55 to 69 with acute or convalescent COVID-19. Material: peripheral blood. V usage is TRBV11-3 and J usage is TRBJ1-6; the D is unclear. CDR3: CASSLGPFGNSPLHF. The CDR3 nucleotides read TGTGCCAGCAGCTTAGGACCCTTCGGGAATTCACCCCTCCACTTT. The full variable domain, rest sourced from reference TRBV11-3 and TRBJ1-6, is EAGVVQSPRYKIIEKKQPVAFWCNPISGHNTLYWYLQNLGQGPELLIRYENEEAVDDSQLPKDRFSAERLKGVDSTLKIQPAELGDSAVYLCASSLGPFGNSPLHFGNGTRLTVT.